Detailed here is one T cell receptor (beta chain). The V gene's germline CDR1 is LGHNA and CDR2 YNFKEQ. Trimming cost V 2 bases and J 4 bases; bases outside gene matches: 6. The CDR3 has 16 residues. Measured with immunoSEQ multiplex PCR; TCRdb has only the in-frame clones, and not every one. Found here are fewer than 30,000 clones, approximately 88% of them singletons; the top ten hold about a tenth. This sample was taken from a study of blood T cell dynamics during melanoma immunotherapy. Time point in this sample: week 3, after first cycle of checkpoint inhibitor. J is TRBJ2-2 and V is TRBV4-2; 8 nucleotides align to TRBD2. This receptor was obtained from a human donor with melanoma. The starting material was blood, obtained from a patient treated with checkpoint blockade. CDR3 sequence reads: CASSQRSAGGTGELFF. CDR3 nucleotides: TGTGCCAGCAGCCAAAGATCGGCGGGAGGCACCGGGGAGCTGTTTTTT.